These T cell receptor beta chains were read from a single sample in a study of T cell responses to AZD1222 COVID-19 vaccine. Profiled with immunoSEQ multiplex PCR; TCRdb holds only in-frame clones, not every one. In the table there are tens of thousands of clones, about nine tenths of which are singletons. The sample here was peripheral blood, taken 28 days after the second AZD1222 dose. All receptors derive from an adult who received the AZD1222 COVID-19 vaccine. Each CDR3 is given with its conserved first and last residue. Fields, in order: D gene, J gene, V gene, CDR3 protein, CDR3 DNA. D genes are given only for firm matches.

NA TRBJ2-5 TRBV6-5 CASSYLSAELQETQYF TGTGCCAGCAGTTACTTAAGCGCGGAACTTCAAGAGACCCAGTACTTC
NA TRBJ1-5 TRBV5-1 CASSPGGNQPQHF TGCGCCAGCAGCCCGGGTGGCAATCAGCCCCAGCATTTT
NA TRBJ1-4 TRBV5-1 CASSLSSESLGREKLFF TGCGCCAGCAGCTTGAGTTCGGAGAGCTTAGGAAGGGAAAAACTGTTTTTT
NA TRBJ2-4 TRBV3-1/TRBV3-2 CASECWENIQYF TGTGCCAGCGAGTGTTGGGAAAACATTCAGTACTTC
NA TRBJ2-1 TRBV29-1 CSVDGTRSPNEQFF TGCAGCGTTGACGGAACTAGGTCGCCAAATGAGCAGTTCTTC
NA TRBJ2-3 TRBV27 CASSLGVTDTQYF TGTGCCAGCAGTTTAGGCGTAACAGATACGCAGTATTTT
TRBD2 TRBJ2-1 TRBV19 CASNPSGRHEQFF TGTGCCAGTAACCCTAGCGGGAGACATGAGCAGTTCTTC
TRBD2 TRBJ2-1 TRBV11-2 CASSLASGRHEQFF TGTGCCAGCAGCTTAGCTAGCGGGAGACATGAGCAGTTCTTC
NA TRBJ2-1 TRBV21-1 CASSNIRLAGAKSYNEQFF TGTGCCAGCAGCAATATTCGGCTAGCGGGAGCCAAATCCTACAATGAGCAGTTCTTC
TRBD2 TRBJ2-3 TRBV5-1 CASSFQRETDTQYF TGCGCCAGCAGCTTCCAGCGGGAGACAGATACGCAGTATTTT
TRBD1 TRBJ1-2 TRBV24-1 CATSDRQGGAYGYTF TGTGCCACCAGTGACCGACAGGGAGGGGCCTATGGCTACACCTTC
NA TRBJ2-2 TRBV4-2 CASSQDPGQPMNTGELFF TGTGCCAGCAGCCAAGATCCCGGTCAGCCGATGAACACCGGGGAGCTGTTTTTT
NA TRBJ2-7 TRBV9 CASSVASASYEQYF TGTGCCAGCAGCGTGGCTAGCGCATCCTACGAGCAGTACTTC
NA TRBJ1-1 TRBV28 CASSLELATEAFF TGTGCCAGCAGTTTAGAATTGGCCACTGAAGCTTTCTTT
NA TRBJ1-4 TRBV4-1 CASGRGTNEKLFF TGCGCCAGCGGAAGAGGTACTAATGAAAAACTGTTTTTT
NA TRBJ1-5 TRBV24-1 CATSDGLSGYSNQPQHF TGTGCCACCAGTGATGGCCTATCAGGGTATAGCAATCAGCCCCAGCATTTT
TRBD2 TRBJ2-3 TRBV6-4 CASSETSGTPDTQYF TGTGCCAGCAGTGAGACTAGCGGGACGCCAGATACGCAGTATTTT
NA TRBJ2-3 TRBV24-1 CATSESSTDTQYF TGTGCCACCAGTGAGTCTAGCACAGATACGCAGTATTTT
TRBD2 TRBJ2-1 TRBV10-1 CASSETLAGLNEQFF TGCGCCAGCAGTGAGACACTAGCGGGATTGAATGAGCAGTTCTTC
NA TRBJ1-1 TRBV6-6 CAIISGTEAFF TGTGCCATCATCTCCGGGACAGAAGCTTTCTTT
NA TRBJ2-4 TRBV5-1 CASSLARHYDLAKNIQYF TGCGCCAGCAGCTTGGCCCGACACTATGACCTAGCCAAAAACATTCAGTACTTC
NA TRBJ1-4 TRBV6-5 CASSYLEARNEKLFF TGTGCCAGCAGTTACTTAGAAGCAAGAAATGAAAAACTGTTTTTT
NA TRBJ1-1 TRBV7-9 CASSSTRQAMNTEAFF TGTGCCAGCAGCTCGACACGACAGGCTATGAACACTGAAGCTTTCTTT
NA TRBJ2-3 TRBV11-2 CASSYPTGILKDTQYF TGTGCCAGCAGCTACCCAACAGGGATACTAAAAGATACGCAGTATTTT
TRBD2 TRBJ2-5 TRBV19 CASRLAGGEETQYF TGTGCCAGTAGATTAGCGGGAGGGGAAGAGACCCAGTACTTC
TRBD2 TRBJ2-3 TRBV19 CASTPGLAEGNTQYF TGTGCCAGTACCCCAGGACTAGCGGAGGGAAATACGCAGTATTTT
NA TRBJ2-6 TRBV30 CAWSNGMSSGANVLTF TGTGCCTGGAGCAACGGTATGAGCTCTGGGGCCAACGTCCTGACTTTC
TRBD2 TRBJ2-2 TRBV3-1/TRBV3-2 CASSQGVGTSGSGANTGELFF TGTGCCAGCAGCCAAGGGGTGGGGACTAGCGGGAGTGGGGCGAACACCGGGGAGCTGTTTTTT
NA TRBJ1-2 TRBV7-2 CASSPDAGSGYTF TGTGCCAGCAGCCCCGACGCGGGGAGTGGCTACACCTTC
TRBD1 TRBJ1-6 TRBV5-1 CASSLDRGWSPLHF TGCGCCAGCAGCCTGGACAGGGGTTGGTCACCCCTCCACTTT
TRBD1 TRBJ1-4 TRBV2 CASSQQGKANEKLFF TGTGCCAGCAGCCAACAGGGGAAGGCTAATGAAAAACTGTTTTTT